Listed below are T cell receptor beta chains from one sample, sequenced in a study of identical twins. MiXCR, run by TCRdb on the 5' RACE reads, gives a single entry per CDR3 protein. The sample lists about 550,000 distinct CDR3 sequences; under 25% were seen once. These data were also reused for a study on yellow fever vaccine responses in identical twins.

Sample: CD4+ T cells sorted from blood. These receptor sequences come from a woman younger than 30 in good health. The CDR3 runs from the conserved cysteine through the conserved F or W. Fields, in order: clone size, D gene, J gene, V gene, CDR3 protein, CDR3 DNA. D genes are given only for firm matches. Part of the rows lack a size; the others show once, few, many or a class for expanded clones.

clone_size: -; d_call: -; j_call: TRBJ1-3; v_call: TRBV20-1; cdr3_aa: CSALERNTIYF; cdr3_nt: TGCAGTGCATTGGAGAGAAACACCATATATTTT
clone_size: -; d_call: TRBD2; j_call: TRBJ2-5; v_call: TRBV10-3; cdr3_aa: CAIKGDGGRIETQYF; cdr3_nt: TGTGCCATCAAGGGAGACGGCGGGAGGATAGAGACCCAGTACTTC
clone_size: -; d_call: TRBD1; j_call: TRBJ2-1; v_call: TRBV20-1; cdr3_aa: CSARSPTGGYYNEQFF; cdr3_nt: TGCAGTGCTAGGAGTCCGACAGGGGGTTACTACAATGAGCAGTTCTTC
clone_size: few; d_call: -; j_call: TRBJ2-7; v_call: TRBV20-1; cdr3_aa: CSAETGKPTYEQYF; cdr3_nt: TGCAGTGCGGAGACCGGGAAACCAACCTACGAGCAGTACTTC
clone_size: many; d_call: -; j_call: TRBJ1-1; v_call: TRBV3-1; cdr3_aa: CASSQGTLNTEAFF; cdr3_nt: TGCGCCAGCAGCCAGGGGACATTGAACACTGAAGCTTTCTTT
clone_size: few; d_call: TRBD2; j_call: TRBJ2-2; v_call: TRBV10-2; cdr3_aa: CASTLLAGVTGELFF; cdr3_nt: TGCGCCAGCACTCTACTAGCGGGAGTAACCGGGGAGCTGTTTTTT
clone_size: -; d_call: TRBD1; j_call: TRBJ2-7; v_call: TRBV12-3/TRBV12-4; cdr3_aa: CASRETGIYEQYF; cdr3_nt: TGTGCCAGCAGAGAGACAGGGATTTACGAGCAGTACTTC
clone_size: few; d_call: -; j_call: TRBJ1-2; v_call: TRBV12-3/TRBV12-4; cdr3_aa: CASGRGGYGYTF; cdr3_nt: TGTGCCAGCGGTAGGGGAGGCTATGGCTACACCTTC
clone_size: -; d_call: -; j_call: TRBJ1-1; v_call: TRBV5-4; cdr3_aa: CASSGRKSGDTEAFF; cdr3_nt: TGTGCCAGCAGCGGCCGGAAGTCCGGGGACACTGAAGCTTTCTTT
clone_size: -; d_call: TRBD2; j_call: TRBJ2-1; v_call: TRBV11-2; cdr3_aa: CASSLGSSASGVGGQFF; cdr3_nt: TGTGCCAGCAGCTTAGGATCTTCGGCTAGCGGGGTGGGGGGGCAGTTCTTC
clone_size: -; d_call: TRBD2; j_call: TRBJ2-1; v_call: TRBV12-3/TRBV12-4; cdr3_aa: CACSFGLAGQSSYNEQFF; cdr3_nt: TGTGCCTGCAGTTTCGGACTAGCGGGACAGAGCTCCTACAATGAGCAGTTCTTC
clone_size: few; d_call: -; j_call: TRBJ2-3; v_call: TRBV3-1; cdr3_aa: CASNQGYGTDTQYF; cdr3_nt: TGTGCCAGCAACCAGGGTTACGGAACAGATACGCAGTATTTT
clone_size: -; d_call: TRBD1; j_call: TRBJ1-6; v_call: TRBV3-1; cdr3_aa: CASSHSGQGRNSPLHF; cdr3_nt: TGTGCCAGCAGCCATTCGGGACAGGGGCGTAATTCACCCCTCCACTTT
clone_size: -; d_call: -; j_call: TRBJ2-5; v_call: TRBV5-1; cdr3_aa: CASSLGSSRLETQYF; cdr3_nt: TGCGCCAGCAGCTTGGGGTCTAGTCGGCTAGAGACCCAGTACTTC
clone_size: few; d_call: -; j_call: TRBJ1-2; v_call: TRBV5-1; cdr3_aa: CASSLDSIFTYGYTF; cdr3_nt: TGCGCCAGCAGCCTGGACAGCATCTTTACCTATGGCTACACCTTC
clone_size: -; d_call: -; j_call: TRBJ2-7; v_call: TRBV15; cdr3_aa: CATSRGPFEDVRDF; cdr3_nt: TGTGCCACCAGCAGAGGACCCTTCGAGGATGTTAGGGACTTC
clone_size: -; d_call: -; j_call: TRBJ2-7; v_call: TRBV28; cdr3_aa: CASSGAWGGDEQYF; cdr3_nt: TGTGCCAGCAGTGGCGCGTGGGGGGGCGACGAGCAGTACTTC
clone_size: -; d_call: -; j_call: TRBJ1-6; v_call: TRBV10-3; cdr3_aa: CAISESGTQEIHF; cdr3_nt: TGTGCCATCAGTGAGTCTGGGACACAAGAGATCCACTTT
clone_size: -; d_call: TRBD2; j_call: TRBJ2-1; v_call: TRBV5-1; cdr3_aa: CASSLGGRWNNEQFF; cdr3_nt: TGCGCCAGCAGCTTGGGCGGGAGGTGGAACAATGAGCAGTTCTTC
clone_size: few; d_call: -; j_call: TRBJ2-2; v_call: TRBV20-1; cdr3_aa: CSARVTPRGTGELFF; cdr3_nt: TGCAGTGCTAGAGTTACCCCGAGGGGCACCGGGGAGCTGTTTTTT
clone_size: once; d_call: -; j_call: TRBJ1-1; v_call: TRBV15; cdr3_aa: CATSLYSSYEAFF; cdr3_nt: TGTGCCACCAGCCTATACAGCTCCTATGAAGCTTTCTTT
clone_size: many; d_call: TRBD1; j_call: TRBJ1-6; v_call: TRBV12-3/TRBV12-4; cdr3_aa: CASSLETGALHF; cdr3_nt: TGTGCCAGCAGTTTGGAGACAGGGGCCCTCCACTTT
clone_size: -; d_call: TRBD2; j_call: TRBJ2-1; v_call: TRBV12-3/TRBV12-4; cdr3_aa: CASSLSAGGSYNEQFF; cdr3_nt: TGTGCCAGCAGTTTAAGTGCGGGGGGTTCCTACAATGAGCAGTTCTTC
clone_size: few; d_call: -; j_call: TRBJ1-1; v_call: TRBV15; cdr3_aa: CATSTQRGGTEAFF; cdr3_nt: TGTGCCACCAGCACCCAACGAGGAGGCACTGAAGCTTTCTTT
clone_size: few; d_call: -; j_call: TRBJ2-2; v_call: TRBV11-3; cdr3_aa: CASSLVPSRTGELFF; cdr3_nt: TGTGCCAGCAGCTTAGTACCTTCCCGGACCGGGGAGCTGTTTTTT
clone_size: -; d_call: -; j_call: TRBJ2-3; v_call: TRBV15; cdr3_aa: CATSYIGTQYF; cdr3_nt: TGTGCCACCAGCTACATAGGTACGCAGTATTTT
clone_size: few; d_call: -; j_call: TRBJ1-5; v_call: TRBV12-3/TRBV12-4; cdr3_aa: CASSLRAGQPQHF; cdr3_nt: TGTGCCAGCAGTTTAAGGGCGGGTCAGCCCCAGCATTTT
clone_size: -; d_call: -; j_call: TRBJ2-5; v_call: TRBV24-1; cdr3_aa: CATSDLGHPQETQYF; cdr3_nt: TGTGCCACCAGTGATTTGGGACACCCCCAAGAGACCCAGTACTTC
clone_size: few; d_call: TRBD1; j_call: TRBJ2-7; v_call: TRBV10-1; cdr3_aa: CASSARTGGLYTYEQYF; cdr3_nt: TGCGCCAGCAGTGCAAGGACAGGGGGCTTATATACCTACGAGCAGTACTTC
clone_size: few; d_call: -; j_call: TRBJ2-3; v_call: TRBV28; cdr3_aa: CASSLGAVSTDTQYF; cdr3_nt: TGTGCCAGCAGCCTAGGCGCGGTGAGCACAGATACGCAGTATTTT
clone_size: -; d_call: -; j_call: TRBJ2-5; v_call: TRBV20-1; cdr3_aa: CSAPRGVETQYF; cdr3_nt: TGCAGTGCTCCGCGTGGGGTGGAGACCCAGTACTTC
clone_size: -; d_call: -; j_call: TRBJ2-3; v_call: TRBV2; cdr3_aa: CASSPPPVPDTQYF; cdr3_nt: TGTGCCAGCAGTCCACCCCCCGTCCCAGATACGCAGTATTTT
clone_size: -; d_call: -; j_call: TRBJ2-6; v_call: TRBV14; cdr3_aa: CASSQAYSGANVLTF; cdr3_nt: TGTGCCAGCAGCCAAGCCTACTCTGGGGCCAACGTCCTGACTTTC
clone_size: -; d_call: -; j_call: TRBJ2-1; v_call: TRBV11-3; cdr3_aa: CASSLDGVSYNEQFF; cdr3_nt: TGTGCCAGCAGCTTAGACGGGGTCTCCTACAATGAGCAGTTCTTC
clone_size: -; d_call: -; j_call: TRBJ1-1; v_call: TRBV29-1; cdr3_aa: CSVATEPFENTEAFF; cdr3_nt: TGCAGCGTTGCGACAGAACCTTTTGAGAACACTGAAGCTTTCTTT
clone_size: -; d_call: TRBD2; j_call: TRBJ2-1; v_call: TRBV3-1; cdr3_aa: CASSRTSGSGEQFF; cdr3_nt: TGTGCCAGCAGCCGAACTAGCGGGAGCGGTGAGCAGTTCTTC
clone_size: few; d_call: -; j_call: TRBJ2-5; v_call: TRBV24-1; cdr3_aa: CATKAGGQNQETQYF; cdr3_nt: TGTGCCACCAAGGCTGGTGGCCAGAACCAAGAGACCCAGTACTTC
clone_size: few; d_call: -; j_call: TRBJ1-2; v_call: TRBV12-3/TRBV12-4; cdr3_aa: CASSPRQVYGYTF; cdr3_nt: TGTGCCAGCAGTCCACGACAGGTCTATGGCTACACCTTC
clone_size: few; d_call: TRBD2; j_call: TRBJ2-2; v_call: TRBV10-3; cdr3_aa: CAITLAENTGELFF; cdr3_nt: TGTGCCATCACCCTAGCGGAGAACACCGGGGAGCTGTTTTTT
clone_size: -; d_call: TRBD2; j_call: TRBJ2-3; v_call: TRBV20-1; cdr3_aa: CSARPLAGLQSSTDTQYF; cdr3_nt: TGCAGTGCTAGACCACTAGCGGGGCTACAATCTAGCACAGATACGCAGTATTTT